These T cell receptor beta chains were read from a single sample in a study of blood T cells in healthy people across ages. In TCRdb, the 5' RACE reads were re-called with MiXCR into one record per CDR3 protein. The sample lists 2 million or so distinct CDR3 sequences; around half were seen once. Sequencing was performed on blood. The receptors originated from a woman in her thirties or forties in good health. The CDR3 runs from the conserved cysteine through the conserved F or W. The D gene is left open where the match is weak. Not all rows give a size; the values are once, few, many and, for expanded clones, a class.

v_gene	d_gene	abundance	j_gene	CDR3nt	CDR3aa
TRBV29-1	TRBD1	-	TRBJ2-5	TGCAGCTCTTCAGGGGGCACCGAGACCCAGTACTTC	CSSSGGTETQYF
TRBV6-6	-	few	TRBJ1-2	TGTGCCAGCAGTCCCCCCCGACGGGGAATCCACTATGGCTACACCTTC	CASSPPRRGIHYGYTF
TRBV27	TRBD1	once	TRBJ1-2	TGTGCCAGCAGTAAATCCTCCCGACAGGGGAACTATGGCTACACCTTC	CASSKSSRQGNYGYTF
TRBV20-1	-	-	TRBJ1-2	TGCAGTGCTCTCGAACTGGGATTACCCTATGGCTACACCTTC	CSALELGLPYGYTF
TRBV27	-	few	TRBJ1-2	TGTGCCAGCAGTCCGGGATACAACAACTATGGCTACACCTTC	CASSPGYNNYGYTF
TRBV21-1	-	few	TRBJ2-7	TGTGCCAGCAGCAAGATCGCAACCTACGAGCAGTACTTC	CASSKIATYEQYF
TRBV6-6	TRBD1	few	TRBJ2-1	TGTGCCAGCAGTTCCCTCCCGGGACAGGGGGCCTATGAGCAGTTCTTC	CASSSLPGQGAYEQFF
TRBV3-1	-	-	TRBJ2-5	TGTGCCAGCAGCCAGGTAACAGAGTTCCAAGAGACCCAGTACTTC	CASSQVTEFQETQYF
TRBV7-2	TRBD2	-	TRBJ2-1	TGTGCCAGCAGCCCCAGCGGGGGCCTCCAAGAGACCCAGTTCTTC	CASSPSGGLQETQFF
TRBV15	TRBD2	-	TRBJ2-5	TGTGCCACCAGCATAAGGGGCTCCCTAGCGGGGGATATGAAAGAGACCCAGTACTTC	CATSIRGSLAGDMKETQYF
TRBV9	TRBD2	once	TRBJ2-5	TGTGCCAGCAGCGAGTTCCGCGGGGGGCAATACAAAGAGACCCAGTACTTC	CASSEFRGGQYKETQYF
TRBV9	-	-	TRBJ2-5	TGTGCCAGCAGCGCCACTAGGGATACCGCAATGGGGACCCAGTACTTC	CASSATRDTAMGTQYF
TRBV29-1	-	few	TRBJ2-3	TGCAGCGTTGTAGGGGGTGATACGCAGTATTTT	CSVVGGDTQYF
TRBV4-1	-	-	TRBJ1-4	TGCGCCAGCAGCGGGCCGGACAGCGGCCTTGCAACTAATGGAAAACTGTTTTTT	CASSGPDSGLATNGKLFF
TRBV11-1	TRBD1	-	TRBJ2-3	TGTGCCAGCAGCGGGACAGTCGGGGACGATACGCAGTATTTT	CASSGTVGDDTQYF
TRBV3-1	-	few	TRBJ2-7	TGTGCCAGCAGCCAAGGAGCGATCGGAGGCCAGGGATTCTACGAGCAGTACTTC	CASSQGAIGGQGFYEQYF
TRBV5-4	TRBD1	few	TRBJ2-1	TGTGCCAGCGAAAACAGGGGATCCGGCAATGAGCAGTTCTTC	CASENRGSGNEQFF
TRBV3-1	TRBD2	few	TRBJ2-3	TGTGCCAGCAGCCGTACTCTAGCGGGGGTCACAGATACGCAGTATTTT	CASSRTLAGVTDTQYF
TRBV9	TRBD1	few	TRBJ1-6	TGTGCCAGCAGCCCTCCTGAAGGGGGCGATTCACCCCTCCACTTT	CASSPPEGGDSPLHF
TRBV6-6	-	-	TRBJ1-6	TGTGCCAGCAGCACGGGGGATCCACCCCTCCACTTT	CASSTGDPPLHF
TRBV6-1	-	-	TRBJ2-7	TGTGCCAGCAGTGAAAATTTGGGGGCCTCCTACGAGCAGTACTTC	CASSENLGASYEQYF
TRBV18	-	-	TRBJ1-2	TGTGCCAGCTCACCAGCGGGGGACTCCTATGGCTACACCTTC	CASSPAGDSYGYTF
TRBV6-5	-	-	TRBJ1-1	TGTGCCAGCAGCGGCGCCGGGGGGTACACTGAAGCTTTCTTT	CASSGAGGYTEAFF
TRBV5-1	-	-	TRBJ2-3	TGCGCCAGCAGCCCCGTTGGGGTAAATACGCAGTATTTT	CASSPVGVNTQYF
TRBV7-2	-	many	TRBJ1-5	TGTGCCAGCAGCTTAGAGGTCGGTCAGCCCCAGCATTTT	CASSLEVGQPQHF
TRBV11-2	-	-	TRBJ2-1	TGTGCCAGCAGCTTAGGATACGGGGCTCAATATGAGCAGTTCTTC	CASSLGYGAQYEQFF
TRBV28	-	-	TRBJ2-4	TGTGCCAGCAGGGTGGGCAAAAACATTCAGTACTTC	CASRVGKNIQYF
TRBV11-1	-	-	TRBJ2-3	TGTGCCAGCAGCCCGATGAGCACAGATACGCAGTATTTT	CASSPMSTDTQYF
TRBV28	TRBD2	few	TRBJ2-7	TGTGCCAGCCTGACTAGCGGGGGCTACGAGCAGTACTTC	CASLTSGGYEQYF
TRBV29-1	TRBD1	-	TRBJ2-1	TGCAGCGTTGACAGGGGGCTTACAAGTGAGCAGTTCTTC	CSVDRGLTSEQFF
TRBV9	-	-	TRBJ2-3	TGTGCCAGCAGCGTTACAGGGTATAGAGCAGATACGCAGTATTTT	CASSVTGYRADTQYF
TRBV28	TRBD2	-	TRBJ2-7	TGTGCCAGCAGGGAGATTAGCGGGGGGGCCCTCTACGAGCAGTACTTC	CASREISGGALYEQYF
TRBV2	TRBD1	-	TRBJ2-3	TGTGCCAGCATTAACAGGGGGCCGCCAGATACGCAGTATTTT	CASINRGPPDTQYF
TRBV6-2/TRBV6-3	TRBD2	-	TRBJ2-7	TGTGCCAGCACCAAGGGATCCATGACCGGGACTACCAATCGCGAGCAGTACTTC	CASTKGSMTGTTNREQYF
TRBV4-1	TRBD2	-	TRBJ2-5	TGCGCCAGCAGCCAAAGCGGACTAGCGGGGCAAGAGACCCAGTACTTC	CASSQSGLAGQETQYF
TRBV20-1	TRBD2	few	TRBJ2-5	TGCAGTGCTAGAGATTCGTTTGGGACTAGCGGGGAGGCTGTGGAGACCCAGTACTTC	CSARDSFGTSGEAVETQYF
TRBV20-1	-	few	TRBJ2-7	TGCAGTGCTACCTCTTACCGACCGACAGACTCCTACGAGCAGTACTTC	CSATSYRPTDSYEQYF
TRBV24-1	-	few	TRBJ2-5	TGTGCCACCAGTGATTTTGGCAGGGGTGAAGAGACCCAGTACTTC	CATSDFGRGEETQYF
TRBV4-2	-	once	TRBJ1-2	TGTGCCAGCAGCCCCCACCCCAGTGCGGGGGGTTCTGGCGGCTACACCTTC	CASSPHPSAGGSGGYTF
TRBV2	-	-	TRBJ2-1	TGTGCCAGCTTAGGGGCGCGAGGTAATGAGCAGTTCTTC	CASLGARGNEQFF
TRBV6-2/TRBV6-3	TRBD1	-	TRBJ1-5	TGTGCCAGCAACTACGGAGGGGGCCTCAATCAGCCCCAGCATTTT	CASNYGGGLNQPQHF
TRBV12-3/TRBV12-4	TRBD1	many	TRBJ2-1	TGTGCCAGCAGTTTCGGGACAGGGGACCAGTTCTTC	CASSFGTGDQFF
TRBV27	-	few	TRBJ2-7	TGTGCCAGCAGTGTAATGAGGGGTTACGAGCAGTACTTC	CASSVMRGYEQYF
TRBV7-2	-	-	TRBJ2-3	TGTGCCAGCAGGGCGGCGGGGACAGATACGCAGTATTTT	CASRAAGTDTQYF
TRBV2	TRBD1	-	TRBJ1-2	TGTGCCAGCACCGTGACAGGGGGCAACTATGGCTACACCTTC	CASTVTGGNYGYTF
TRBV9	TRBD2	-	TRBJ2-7	TGTGCCAGCAGCGTAGCCCTAGCGGGGGGTGACAATGAGCAGTACTTC	CASSVALAGGDNEQYF
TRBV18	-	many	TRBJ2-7	TGTGCCAGCTCACCACAGGCAGGACTCGAGCAGTACTTC	CASSPQAGLEQYF
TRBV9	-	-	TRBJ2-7	TGTGCCAGCAGCGTAGGGTACCAGGGGAGCTCCTACGAGCAGTACTTC	CASSVGYQGSSYEQYF
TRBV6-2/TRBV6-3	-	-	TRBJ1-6	TGTGCCAGCAGTCAGGGAAACACCCCCCACTTT	CASSQGNTPHF